This T cell receptor (beta chain) was sequenced for a study of CD8 T cells in cerebrospinal fluid in Alzheimer's disease. TCRdb reanalyzed the 10x single-cell sequencing reads, giving one entry per CDR3 protein sequence and no DNA. The sample table includes over a thousand distinct CDR3 sequences. CDR1 and CDR2 from the germline V gene are SGHNT and YYREEE (reference sequence). The CDR3 length is 15 residues. By frequency, this clonotype is medium-sized. This chain uses TRBV5-4 with TRBJ2-2. The TCR originated in a human donor in good health. The sequencing sample was made of cerebrospinal fluid. This CDR3 reads CASSLERQNTGELFF.